This T cell receptor (beta chain) was captured in a study of blood T cell repertoires in COVID-19. Sequencing used immunoSEQ multiplex PCR; TCRdb keeps in-frame clones, though not all of them. The data show approximately 94,000 clones, around 81% seen once. V shed 2 bases, J shed 1 base, and the junction held 4 bases outside the gene matches. Germline CDR1 is WNHNN and CDR2 is SYGVQD (reference sequence). CDR3 length: 15 residues. The sequence was collected from a man aged 50 to 60 with active or convalescent COVID-19. The specimen sequenced was peripheral blood. This chain uses TRBV10-1 with TRBJ2-7, with 8 positions matching TRBD1. CDR3 DNA: TGCGCCAGCAGTGAGGCAGGGGGCCAGTCCTACGAGCAGTACTTC. The encoded protein is CASSEAGGQSYEQYF.